A single sample gave rise to the 25 T cell receptor beta chains below, sequenced in a study of blood T cell repertoires in COVID-19. Profiled with immunoSEQ multiplex PCR; TCRdb holds only in-frame clones, not every one. This sample has some 64,000 clones; approximately 91% occur once, and the top ten carry roughly 4%. Sequencing used peripheral blood. All receptors derive from a man between 65 and 85 years old with acute or convalescent COVID-19.

The CDR3 reads CASNSLRTGSLDTQYF. CDR3 DNA: TGTGCCAGTAACTCCCTAAGAACAGGGTCTCTTGATACGCAGTATTTT. J is TRBJ2-3 and V is TRBV19, with a tentative D call TRBD1 (6 bases). Germline CDR1 LNHDA, CDR2 SQIVND (reference sequence). The V gene lost 7 bases and the J gene lost 6 bases, with 23 bases spanning the gap. The CDR3 runs 16 residues.

The rearrangement joins TRBV21-1 to TRBJ1-5; no check of the table's D call, TRBD1, against the DNA was made. TRBV21-1 is flagged as a pseudogene. The CDR3 has 16 amino acids. CDR3 protein: CASSLTGDVGNQPQHF. CDR3 nucleotide sequence: TGTGCCAGCAGCCTCACAGGGGACGTGGGCAATCAGCCCCAGCATTTT.

This sequence joins TRBV29-1 and TRBJ1-2, with TRBD1 matching 11 bases. After removal of 6 bases from V and 5 bases from J, the junction contained 8 bases not matched to a gene. The CDR3 covers 14 residues. Germline V lookup: CDR1 SQVTM, CDR2 ANQGSEA. CDR3 sequence (DNA): TGCAGCGTGGACAGGGGGCGTTCGGGATATGGCTACACCTTC. This encodes CSVDRGRSGYGYTF.

This rearrangement joins TRBV11-2 to TRBJ2-5; D is uncertain. V lost 1 base, J lost 2 bases, and 14 bases lay in between. The CDR3 has 16 amino acids. The germline V gene encodes CDR1 SGHAT and CDR2 FQNNGV. Written as DNA, the CDR3 is TGTGCCAGCAGCTTAGCGAAGCGCCTTGTTCAAGAGACCCAGTACTTC. It codes for CASSLAKRLVQETQYF.

This clone was seen just once. The chain joins TRBV30 to TRBJ1-2; 8 bases align to TRBD1. The CDR3 runs to 15 residues. The germline V gene has CDR1 GTSNPN and CDR2 SVGIG (reference sequence). The V and J ends lost 0 bases and 4 bases, in that order; junction bases with no gene match: 7. The CDR3 region is CAWSVRQGTSYGYTF. The CDR3 DNA follows: TGTGCCTGGAGTGTAAGACAGGGGACCTCCTATGGCTACACCTTC. Using reference TRBV30 and TRBJ1-2 for the parts outside the CDR3, the full variable domain is SQTIHQWPATLVQPVGSPLSLECTVEGTSNPNLYWYRQAAGRGLQLLFYSVGIGQISSEVPQNLSASRPQDRQFILSSKKLLLSDSGFYLCAWSVRQGTSYGYTFGSGTRLTVV.

The chain combines TRBV6-6 with TRBJ1-5; weak D call: TRBD1 (5 bases). The CDR3 loop spans 14 amino acids. Trimming cost V 0 bases and J 5 bases, with 8 bases left between them. The germline V gene has CDR1 MNHNY and CDR2 SVGAGI (reference sequence). The CDR3: CASSYSRGDQPQHF. As DNA, the CDR3 is TGTGCCAGCAGTTACTCTAGGGGTGATCAGCCCCAGCATTTT.

The chain joins TRBV30 to TRBJ2-2; the D gene is possibly TRBD2 (5 bases). Germline-derived CDR1 and CDR2 are GTSNPN and SVGIG (reference sequence). CDR3 length equals 15 residues. V lost 2 bases and J 1 base, leaving 11 bases between the germline ends. As DNA, the CDR3 is TGTGCCTGGAGTCTGGGTGGAGGGAACACCGGGGAGCTGTTTTTT. Residues: CAWSLGGGNTGELFF.

The rearrangement uses TRBV7-6 and TRBJ1-4, with TRBD1 matching 8 bases. CDR3 length: 15 residues. Germline CDR1 and CDR2: SGHVS and FNYEAQ. V was clipped by 5 bases and J by 5 bases; unmatched bases: 7. The CDR3, as DNA: TGTGCCAGCAGCCCGGACAGGGCTTCAAATGAAAAACTGTTTTTT. It codes for CASSPDRASNEKLFF.

V and J are TRBV27 and TRBJ2-7; TRBD2 matches at 9 bases. Germline assignment: CDR1 MNHEY and CDR2 SMNVEV (reference sequence). This CDR3 is built from 16 residues. Trimming cost V 4 bases and J 0 bases; bases outside gene matches: 7. This chain's CDR3 is CASSSRGGGSSYEQYF. The CDR3 nucleotides are TGTGCCAGCAGTTCCCGCGGGGGGGGGTCCTCCTACGAGCAGTACTTC.

The CDR3 nucleotides are TGTGCCAGCAGTGAAGGGAACAGGGCCGCCGATACGCAGTATTTT. It is translated as CASSEGNRAADTQYF. The chain recombines TRBV6-1 with TRBJ2-3, with D possibly TRBD1 on 6 matching bases. CDR1 is MNHNS, CDR2 SASEGT, per germline. This CDR3 has 15 amino acids. V was shortened by 1 base and J by 6 bases, with 14 bases between the two germline ends.

The chain carries TRBV5-8 and TRBJ1-1; D gene ambiguous. The V end was cut by 0 bases, the J end by 1 base, with 10 bases between. In germline, CDR1 is SGHTS, CDR2 YDEGEE. The CDR3 spans 15 residues. This CDR3 reads CASSLVLGGNTEAFF. The CDR3 region has the DNA TGTGCCAGCAGCTTGGTCCTCGGTGGGAACACTGAAGCTTTCTTT.

V and J are TRBV6-1 and TRBJ1-6, with D uncertain. The CDR3 runs 15 residues. V gave up 2 bases and J gave up 7 bases, with 12 bases separating them. Germline values: CDR1 MNHNS, CDR2 SASEGT. CDR3 sequence reads: CASSEYGRMNSPLHF. The CDR3 DNA reads TGTGCCAGCAGTGAATACGGCAGGATGAATTCACCCCTCCACTTT.

This clone was seen only once. DNA of the CDR3: TGTGCCAGCTCACCACAGGGAGCTGGGGCCAACGTCCTGACTTTC. Protein sequence: CASSPQGAGANVLTF. This chain uses TRBV18 with TRBJ2-6; perhaps TRBD2 as D (5 bases). The CDR3 totals 15 residues. Germline values: CDR1 KGHSH, CDR2 LQKENI. The V and J ends lost 1 base and 2 bases respectively, with 6 bases between them.

The chain's CDR3 is CASSFNRGHGYTF. CDR3 sequence (DNA): TGTGCCAGCAGTTTTAACAGGGGGCACGGCTACACCTTC. This sequence joins TRBV12-3 or TRBV12-4 and TRBJ1-2, with 9 positions matching TRBD1. The CDR3 is 13 residues long. J was trimmed by 8 bases and V by 3 bases; bases with no gene match: 4.

The gene calls are TRBV11-3 and TRBJ1-3; tentatively, D is TRBD1 (5 bases). The CDR3 consists of 13 residues. Trimming shortened V by 5 bases and J by 3 bases, and 8 bases separated the two germline ends. CDR1 SGHNT and CDR2 YENEEA come from the germline V gene. CDR3 in DNA: TGTGCCAGCAGCCCGGACAATGGAAACACCATATATTTT. This sequence encodes CASSPDNGNTIYF.

The rearrangement links TRBV14 to TRBJ2-1; 11 bases line up with TRBD2. This CDR3 region has 18 residues. Germline lookup yields CDR1 SGHDN and CDR2 FVKESK. V dropped 0 bases and J dropped 3; count of bases not matched to a gene: 7. The CDR3 reads CASSQEALAGGFYNEQFF. CDR3 in DNA: TGTGCCAGCAGCCAAGAAGCTCTAGCGGGGGGATTCTACAATGAGCAGTTCTTC.

The chain joins TRBV11-3 to TRBJ1-1, with D perhaps matching TRBD1 (6 bases). CDR3 length: 13 residues. The germline gives CDR1 SGHNT, CDR2 YENEEA. V was trimmed by 5 bases and J by 3 bases, leaving 10 bases between them. The CDR3 DNA is TGTGCCAGCAGCCTCAGGGGCCACACTGAAGCTTTCTTT. As protein: CASSLRGHTEAFF.

The chain couples TRBV7-8 to TRBJ1-1; the D gene is possibly TRBD1 (5 bases). Germline assignment: CDR1 SGHVS and CDR2 FQNEAQ. Trimming cost V 7 bases and J 4 bases, with 13 bases left between them. The CDR3 contains 13 residues. CDR3 protein: CASNGGAGTEAFF. The CDR3 DNA reads as TGTGCCAGCAATGGAGGGGCGGGCACTGAAGCTTTCTTT.

This clone appeared a few times. The V and J genes are TRBV19 and TRBJ1-3; no clear D. Germline V gene lookup returns CDR1 LNHDA and CDR2 SQIVND (reference sequence). Trimming stripped 3 bases from V and 3 bases from J, with 9 bases between. CDR3 size: 14 residues. As DNA, the CDR3 is TGTGCCAGTAGTATTAACCGGGTTGGAAACACCATATATTTT. Translation: CASSINRVGNTIYF. Based on the CDR3 plus reference TRBV19 and TRBJ1-3, the full variable domain is DGGITQSPKYLFRKEGQNVTLSCEQNLNHDAMYWYRQDPGQGLRLIYYSQIVNDFQKGDIAEGYSVSREKKESFPLTVTSAQKNPTAFYLCASSINRVGNTIYFGEGSWLTVV.

The chain uses TRBV30 and TRBJ2-7; tentative D call: TRBD1 (6 bases). CDR1 and CDR2 (germline): GTSNPN, SVGIG (reference sequence). CDR3 size: 12 residues. With 0 bases removed from V and 6 bases from J, the gap between germline ends came to 9 bases. Here the CDR3 reads CAWSVPRGEQYF. The CDR3 nucleotides are TGTGCCTGGAGTGTGCCCAGGGGCGAGCAGTACTTC.

The chain combines TRBV3-1 (or the pseudogene TRBV3-2) with TRBJ2-4; TRBD2 matches 8 bases. Losses at the gene ends were 1 base for V and 8 bases for J; bases not matched to a gene: 10. The V gene's germline CDR1 is LGHDT and CDR2 YNNKEL (reference sequence). CDR3 size: 16 residues. DNA of the CDR3: TGTGCCAGCAGCCAAGGAGGGCGGGGGGTAGGAGACATTCAGTACTTC. Its translation: CASSQGGRGVGDIQYF.

The V call is TRBV27, the J call TRBJ2-3; weak D call: TRBD1 (6 bases). The CDR3 has 14 residues. V dropped 3 bases and J dropped 2 bases, with 9 bases sitting between them. Per the germline V gene, CDR1 is MNHEY and CDR2 is SMNVEV (reference sequence). The CDR3 spells CASSFRGPTDTQYF. For the CDR3, the DNA is TGTGCCAGCAGTTTCAGGGGACCCACAGATACGCAGTATTTT.

The V and J genes are TRBV7-2 and TRBJ1-4, with 8 bases aligning to TRBD1. CDR1 SGHTA and CDR2 FQGNSA come from the germline V gene. The CDR3 loop spans 17 amino acids. The V and J ends lost 4 bases and 7 bases, in that order; junction bases with no gene match: 14. Here the CDR3 reads CASSSWTGWISGEKLFF. The CDR3 DNA reads TGTGCCAGCAGCTCCTGGACAGGGTGGATATCGGGTGAAAAACTGTTTTTT.

This clone was counted once. The genes are TRBV7-2 and TRBJ1-4; the match to TRBD1 covers 8 bases. The length of the CDR3 is 16 residues. Germline CDR1 reads SGHTA; CDR2 reads FQGNSA. V trimming: 5 bases; J trimming: 0 bases; junction bases outside the gene matches: 5. The chain's CDR3 is CASSIGQGTTNEKLFF. In DNA, the CDR3 is TGTGCCAGCAGCATCGGACAGGGAACAACTAATGAAAAACTGTTTTTT.

The V gene is TRBV11-1, the J gene TRBJ2-1, with D possibly matching TRBD2 (6 bases). This CDR3 region has 16 residues. Trimming pared 3 bases from V and 6 bases from J, leaving 18 bases between. CDR1 and CDR2 from the germline V gene are SGHAT and FQDESV (reference sequence). The CDR3: CASSFFVRGDFNEQFF. The CDR3 bases are TGTGCCAGCAGCTTCTTTGTTAGAGGGGACTTCAATGAGCAGTTCTTC. Full variable domain (missing parts from reference TRBV11-1 and TRBJ2-1): EAEVAQSPRYKITEKSQAVAFWCDPISGHATLYWYRQILGQGPELLVQFQDESVVDDSQLPKDRFSAERLKGVDSTLKIQPAELGDSAMYLCASSFFVRGDFNEQFFGPGTRLTVL.